The TCR beta chain under discussion was sequenced for a study of cytomegalovirus exposure and HLA in healthy donors (dated by TCRdb to about 2017). With regard to the full study: In an earlier analysis of around 540 of the donors, 250 to 300 Gb of sequence data and some 100 million unique TCR beta sequences from roughly 200 million T cells were reported. An early release covering roughly 600 HLA-typed donors comprised approximately 290 gigabases of sequencing data and roughly 85 million unique TCR sequences. Of the roughly 400 genotyped donors, approximately 80% were placed in the genetic ancestry cluster associated with self-reported Caucasian donors. The study aimed to test whether cataloging public T cell receptors could reveal signatures of past pathogen exposure. Using immunosequencing, the study profiled T cell repertoires from approximately 700 subjects and related those repertoires to cytomegalovirus serostatus. Along with the roughly 670-subject first cohort, a separate validation cohort of more than 90 different subjects was used. The study combined high-throughput TCR immunosequencing, statistical association of individual TCRs with disease status, and machine learning to predict cytomegalovirus infection status. To study patterns of TCR occurrence, a later analysis re-analyzed previously published TCR beta repertoires from around 700 donors and added high-resolution HLA genotyping. Rather than drawing on any new phenotypic data, the later analysis identified candidate immune exposures from TCR beta sequences and the way those sequences occurred across donors. An earlier analysis of approximately 580 of the donors used high-throughput TCR beta sequencing to judge whether each TCR beta V gene segment behaved as functional or pseudogenic. Donor age, sex, ethnicity and CMV serostatus were compiled alongside the repertoire data. In a later genetic analysis, genome-wide SNP genotypes for about 55% of the roughly 700 donors were used, and that subset was treated as a discovery cohort. Every discovery cohort repertoire had been produced on one sequencing platform. HLA typing included class I and class II loci at four-digit resolution. The number of donors typed differed by locus, with roughly 620-630 for A, B, C, DRB1 and DQB1, around 500 for DQA1, 606 for DPA1, and approximately 470 for DPB1. Four to six DR-DQ haplotypes were handled as single units for association and clustering, since linkage in the cohort was strong. Across some 400 genotyped donors of the cohort, an average of roughly 200,000 unique TCR beta nucleotide sequences per donor were sequenced, and roughly 20% of those sequences were non-productive.

The research as a whole found: A later analysis associated 15,000 to 20,000 TCR beta sequences with specific HLA alleles at a false discovery rate of 0.05. In an earlier analysis of over 550 of the donors, most TCR beta V segments were observed in productive rearrangements about 87% or about 30% of the time, broadly matching IMGT annotations. Correlated functional status among segregating V segments might reflect linkage disequilibrium, but an unknown experimental factor could not be ruled out. Sequencing depth was assumed to be roughly uniform across donors in the presence/absence analyses, though that assumption may not hold. According to a later analysis, parvovirus B19, influenza, CMV and Epstein-Barr virus appeared linked to several top co-occurrence clusters. The sequencing pipeline was judged likely to have produced a cluster of highly shared sequence variants as a technical artifact. Because counts were too low, about 17 rarely observed V segments, including chromosome 9 orphons, were excluded from the earlier analysis of under 650 of the donors. For the cohort, immune exposure information was limited to CMV serostatus. Assigning TCR associations to individual alleles was difficult when HLA alleles, especially DR and DQ, strongly co-occurred. In a later genetic analysis, a missense DCLRE1C variant was associated with V-gene and J-gene trimming of TCR beta chains, and the association was replicated in an independent cohort. While some public TCRs were present in many individuals, most TCR sequences turned up only very rarely across donors. Some IMGT-functional V segments, including TRBV6-2 and TRBV6-3, could not be told apart with the 87-base-pair reads, so those segments were excluded. A further reported finding was that TCR beta sequences accurately predicted the HLA-A and HLA-B alleles for most subjects in the first cohort. Cytomegalovirus status was reported to be diagnosed by the classifier with high specificity and sensitivity in both the original and validation cohorts. Because some donors lacked HLA typing at each locus, the association tests relied only on the typed subset. Compared with the roughly 720-donor mean, donors in an Asian-associated ancestry cluster had fewer N-insertions in productive TCRs, according to a later genetic analysis. A later analysis found that TCR association rates varied across HLA loci, with DRB1 alleles showing the most associated TCRs and HLA-C alleles the fewest. A later analysis found that HLA-associated TCR beta chains were more clonally expanded and had lower generation probabilities than equally common non-associated chains. The study listed approximately 150 TCR beta chains as associated with cytomegalovirus. This cohort had only TCR beta chains sequenced, and the lack of alpha or paired-chain data limited which features could be detected. In vitro tests confirmed that a few of the cytomegalovirus-associated TCR beta chains recognize cytomegalovirus antigens. The authors suggested that the approach could potentially be generalized to other disease states and immunological phenotypes. In a later analysis, most CMV-associated TCR beta chains were found to appear HLA-restricted, with HLA associations seemingly driven largely by CMV exposure.

V loses 4 bases of germline sequence and J loses 7 bases, and the interval between the two ends is 15 bases. The CDR3, cysteine through phenylalanine, is 14 amino acids long. Solely the CDR3 DNA is kept, with 42 bases framed from the first base. Taken from the germline V gene, the CDR1 and CDR2 loops are SGDLS and YYNGEE. The cohort was made up of 666 healthy bone marrow donors. All cohort members were sampled while nominally healthy, although unrecorded immune exposures were likely present. The donor was CMV seronegative and was included in the group of over 300 seronegative cohort members. A peripheral blood sample was provided by each donor, and peripheral blood mononuclear cells were used for TCR beta sequencing. The Qiagen DNeasy Blood Extraction Kit was used to extract genomic DNA from the blood cell samples. There are a few counts of this clone. Its target antigen remains unknown. Per-base qualities were not stored, and no clone one base away is much larger.

Libraries were built with the immunoSEQ multiplex PCR assay. For the multiplex PCR, a mixture combining 60 forward primers for TCR Vbeta segments and 13 reverse primers for TCR Jbeta segments was used. The CDR3 region of rearranged TCR beta genes was amplified from genomic DNA by a multiplex PCR assay. Amplified TCR beta libraries were sequenced as 87-base-pair reads on the Illumina HiSeq System. The authors' pipeline ran thus. A later analysis tallied roughly 76 million unique TCR beta chains across the 666 repertoires, and 10 million to 11 million of those chains were shared by two or more donors. To remove PCR and sequencing errors, raw reads were error-corrected and collapsed into unique sequences using a nearest-neighbor algorithm that merged closely related sequences. V, D and J gene segments were assigned by aligning CDR3 sequences to IMGT reference sequences. For a sequence to be retained, at least a six-nucleotide match to both a V gene segment and a J gene segment was required. Rearrangements were called productive when the CDR3 lacked stop codons and stayed in frame with V and J; all others were non-productive. CDR3 was defined according to IMGT convention as the region running from the second conserved V-encoded cysteine to the conserved J-encoded phenylalanine. The earlier analysis of 550 to 650 of the donors excluded any sequence lacking an unambiguous match to a single V gene segment. In an earlier analysis of approximately 560 of the donors, a V segment was called functional when productive rearrangements were above 56.7%, and segregating when the standard deviation between donors exceeded 5%. To diagnose cytomegalovirus status from the catalog of TCR beta chain sequences, a statistical classification framework was built. A later analysis assigned V and J genes by comparing TCR nucleotide sequences with IMGT/GENE-DB human TR gene sequences. A later analysis assigned CDR3 sequences and most-parsimonious VDJ recombination scenarios with the TCRdist pipeline. In a later analysis, each TCR beta chain was defined by its CDR3 amino acid sequence together with its V-gene family, and reads without a unique V-gene family were excluded. A later analysis removed 500 to 650 highly shared, low-generation-probability nucleotide sequences to deal with suspected cross-contamination and a sequencing artifact. For each public chain, a later analysis derived a clonal expansion index from normalized ranks of inferred template counts within each repertoire. In a later analysis, generation probabilities were computed using a VDJ recombination model fitted to out-of-frame rearrangements, and the results were checked against IGoR. A later analysis scored TCR-TCR, TCR-HLA and TCR-CMV co-occurrence with hypergeometric tests, applying a repertoire-size bias correction to TCR pairs. In a later analysis, false discovery rates were estimated by permuting HLA or CMV assignments 20 times. In a later analysis, co-occurring TCRs were grouped with DBSCAN, and TCRdist sequence similarity was added when clustering was performed within HLA-allele-positive subsets. For co-occurrence clustering, repertoires with fewer than 30,000 or more than 120,000 public chains were excluded, along with 4 to 6 repertoires with anomalous nucleotide sharing. TCRdb took this table from immuneACCESS and kept in-frame rearrangements with V and J called. Such tables lack part of the clones; where checked against another copy, unresolved V genes explain under half of the gap, and the rest is unexplained. The D gene and trimming were derived from the DNA, and the V and J assignments and clone size from that table. Across this sample there are around 150,000 clones, with around 69% seen only once. In total, the top ten clones hold over 1.2% of the sample.

Source material: PBMCs. The V and J genes are TRBV9 and TRBJ1-5; a confident D gene designation cannot be given. This TCR came from a man aged 55-75 years in good health and CMV-seronegative. The CDR3 sequence is CASSPTVGVQPQHF. The nucleotides are TGTGCCAGCAGCCCCACGGTCGGGGTCCAGCCCCAGCATTTT.